What follows are 32 T cell receptor beta chains derived from one specimen sequenced in a study of shared clonotypes between healthy human individuals (dated by TCRdb to between 2020 and 2021). CD8 naive samples consisted of CD45RO-negative cells that were positively selected for CCR7, yielding a CD45RA+CCR7+ population without TemRA cells. Libraries were constructed by the immunoSEQ multiplex PCR assay. As stored in TCRdb, this immuneACCESS dataset retains in-frame rearrangements with V and J assigned. A fraction of the clones does not appear; measured against another copy, unresolved V genes explain less than half of the discrepancy, and the remainder lacks a known reason. The sample yields 800,000 or so clones; 90% to 98% were counted once. The ten most abundant clones make up about 0.22% of the sample. The source material was naive CD8+ T cells sorted from blood. The sample's cell subset or site label, in plain terms: CD45RA+CCR7+. The receptors were sampled from a man under 40 in good health.

The chain carries TRBV5-1 and TRBJ2-1, with 14 bases fitting TRBD2. J gave up 10 bases and V 0 bases, and 12 bases lay outside the gene matches. The CDR3 consists of 18 residues. Germline V gene lookup returns CDR1 SGHRS and CDR2 YFSETQ. CDR3 sequence reads: CASSLEWSGLAGVREQFF. The DNA for the CDR3 is TGCGCCAGCAGCTTGGAGTGGTCGGGACTAGCGGGAGTTCGAGAGCAGTTCTTC.

For this clone: In the same sample, other DNA sequences code for this CDR3. The rearrangement links TRBV25-1 to TRBJ2-2; D is undetermined. CDR1 is MGHDK, CDR2 SYGVNS, per germline. The length of the CDR3 is 12 residues. Deletions cut 4 bases from V and 4 bases from J, with 4 bases between. In DNA form, the CDR3 reads TGTGCCAGCAGTGTAGTCACCGGGGAGCTGTTTTTT. Its translation: CASSVVTGELFF.

The chain links TRBV11-3 to TRBJ2-1; D remains unclear. Germline V lookup: CDR1 SGHNT, CDR2 YENEEA. Trimming took off 0 bases at V and 4 bases at J, with 13 bases between the two ends. CDR3 size: 16 residues. For the CDR3, the DNA is TGTGCCAGCAGCTTAGAAGGGTTGGGGAAGTACAATGAGCAGTTCTTC. Its protein product is CASSLEGLGKYNEQFF.

V usage is TRBV19 and J usage is TRBJ2-2; possible D gene TRBD2, 5 bases. The V end was cut by 2 bases, the J end by 4 bases, with 11 bases between. This CDR3 contains 15 residues. Per the germline V gene, CDR1 is LNHDA and CDR2 is SQIVND (reference sequence). This CDR3 is CASSITGSGTGELFF. The CDR3 region has the DNA TGTGCCAGTAGTATAACGGGGTCGGGCACCGGGGAGCTGTTTTTT.

With respect to this clone: Other DNA sequences in the sample encode the same CDR3. J is TRBJ2-3 and V is TRBV7-9; D not certain. The V end was cut by 1 base, the J end by 1 base, with 6 bases between. The CDR3 loop spans 14 amino acids. The germline V gene has CDR1 SEHNR and CDR2 FQNEAQ (reference sequence). The CDR3 DNA sequence: TGTGCCAGCAGCTTAGAGTCTGGCACAGATACGCAGTATTTT. Translation gives CASSLESGTDTQYF.

The chain carries TRBV7-2 and TRBJ1-1; 8 bases match TRBD1. J was trimmed by 5 bases and V by 5 bases; bases with no gene match: 7. CDR3 length equals 14 residues. Germline V lookup: CDR1 SGHTA, CDR2 FQGNSA. CDR3 in amino acids: CASSKDRAVTEAFF. DNA of the CDR3: TGTGCCAGCAGCAAGGACAGGGCGGTAACTGAAGCTTTCTTT.

The sample holds one count of this clone. The chain links TRBV5-6 to TRBJ2-1, with 8 bases matching TRBD1. Germline CDR1 SGHDT, CDR2 YYEEEE. The CDR3 loop spans 16 amino acids. J was trimmed by 8 bases and V by 0 bases; bases with no gene match: 10. CDR3 nucleotide sequence: TGTGCCAGCAGCTTGGGTGGACAGGGTTTGGTGGATGAGCAGTTCTTC. Translated: CASSLGGQGLVDEQFF.

In regard to this clone: The sample carries other DNA sequences with the same CDR3. The rearrangement uses TRBV27 and TRBJ1-5, with a weak D call TRBD1 (5 bases). CDR1 and CDR2 from the germline V gene are MNHEY and SMNVEV (reference sequence). Trimming stripped 5 bases from V and 4 bases from J, with 15 bases between. CDR3 length: 15 amino acids. The CDR3 reads CASSPRGGRNQPQHF. CDR3 coding DNA: TGTGCCAGCAGTCCCCGGGGGGGAAGGAATCAGCCCCAGCATTTT.

The chain combines TRBV2 with TRBJ2-7; 10 bases fit TRBD1. The CDR3 is made up of 13 amino acids. V was pared by 10 bases and J by 2 bases, with 5 bases of the junction left unmatched. Germline loops: CDR1 SNHLY, CDR2 FYNNEI. The CDR3 DNA follows: TGTGCCACCCTAGGACAGGGGGCCTACGAGCAGTACTTC. It yields the protein CATLGQGAYEQYF. The entire variable domain, with the rest obtained from reference TRBV2 and TRBJ2-7, is as follows: EPEVTQTPSHQVTQMGQEVILRCVPISNHLYFYWYRQILGQKVEFLVSFYNNEISEKSEIFDDQFSVERPDGSNFTLKIRSTKLEDSAMYFCATLGQGAYEQYFGPGTRLTVT.

The chain employs TRBV4-1 and TRBJ2-1, with 14 bases lining up with TRBD2. CDR3 size: 16 residues. V shed 3 bases and J 7 bases; nucleotides not matched to a gene: 5. Per the germline V gene, CDR1 is MGHRA and CDR2 is YSYEKL. The chain's CDR3 is CASSHTGTSGRNEQFF. In nucleotides, the CDR3 is TGCGCCAGCAGCCATACCGGGACTAGCGGGAGAAATGAGCAGTTCTTC.

This clone was seen only once. The chain carries TRBV27 and TRBJ1-1; no clear D gene. V was trimmed by 3 bases and J by 0 bases, leaving 8 bases between them. The CDR3 contains 14 residues. CDR1 is MNHEY and CDR2 is SMNVEV in the germline V gene (reference sequence). Here the CDR3 DNA reads TGTGCCAGCAGTTTGGTTAGTATGAACACTGAAGCTTTCTTT. Translating it yields CASSLVSMNTEAFF.

The rearrangement joins TRBV11-2 to TRBJ2-1; 15 positions agree with TRBD2. V dropped 3 bases and J dropped 4; count of bases not matched to a gene: 7. The CDR3 spans 18 residues. Germline CDR1 SGHAT, CDR2 FQNNGV. The CDR3 is CASSLGLAGGGPYNEQFF. The CDR3 bases are TGTGCCAGCAGCTTGGGACTAGCGGGAGGAGGTCCTTACAATGAGCAGTTCTTC.

The gene calls are TRBV6-5 and TRBJ2-1, with a tentative D call TRBD2 (6 bases). Germline V gene data show CDR1 as MNHEY and CDR2 as SVGAGI. CDR3 length: 13 amino acids. Trimming removed 10 bases at V and 8 bases at J, with 18 bases between. The CDR3 nucleotides read TGTGCCACCAACCCCCCTTGGGGGGATGAGCAGTTCTTC. It translates to CATNPPWGDEQFF.

The chain carries TRBV7-9 and TRBJ2-7; a possible D gene is TRBD2 (6 bases). With 5 bases removed from V and 1 base from J, the gap between germline ends came to 15 bases. Germline loops: CDR1 SEHNR, CDR2 FQNEAQ (reference sequence). This CDR3 comprises 15 residues. The CDR3 protein is CASSGGGAESYEQYF. The CDR3 coding sequence is TGTGCCAGCAGCGGCGGAGGGGCAGAATCCTACGAGCAGTACTTC.

The chain couples TRBV27 to TRBJ2-1, with 9 bases fitting TRBD1. The CDR3 is 17 residues long. J lost 4 bases, V lost 5 bases, and 12 bases had no gene match. The germline V gene encodes CDR1 MNHEY and CDR2 SMNVEV (reference sequence). CDR3 loop: CASSRKIRDRAYNEQFF. CDR3 sequence (DNA): TGTGCCAGCAGTCGAAAAATCCGGGACAGGGCTTACAATGAGCAGTTCTTC.

The CDR3 sequence: CATADNNEQFF. In nucleotides, the CDR3 is TGTGCCACCGCGGACAACAATGAGCAGTTCTTC. The rearrangement uses TRBV10-3 and TRBJ2-1, with D perhaps matching TRBD1 (5 bases). The V and J ends lost 10 bases and 5 bases respectively, with 9 bases between them. Germline loops: CDR1 ENHRY, CDR2 SYGVKD. This CDR3 has 11 residues.

The rearrangement uses TRBV11-3 and TRBJ2-3, with unresolved D. The CDR3 has 13 residues. V dropped 5 bases and J dropped 7 bases, with 13 bases sitting between them. Germline-derived CDR1 and CDR2 are SGHNT and YENEEA. Written as DNA, the CDR3 is TGTGCCAGCAGCCAACGCGGAGATAATACGCAGTATTTT. Translated, it gives CASSQRGDNTQYF.

CDR3 in amino acids: CSAKREGPIAEQFF. CDR3 DNA sequence: TGCAGCGCTAAAAGGGAGGGGCCGATAGCTGAGCAGTTCTTC. The V and J genes are TRBV29-1 and TRBJ2-1, with 7 bases matching TRBD2. The V gene's germline CDR1 is SQVTM and CDR2 ANQGSEA. The junction had 15 bases not matched to a gene; V was cut back by 7 bases and J by 9 bases. CDR3 length: 14 residues.

Concerning this clone itself: This CDR3 is also generated by other DNA sequences in the sample. V is TRBV5-4 and J is TRBJ2-5; D call uncertain. Germline CDR1 reads SGHNT; CDR2 reads YYREEE (reference sequence). The CDR3 contains 14 residues. V lost 0 bases and J lost 1, with 7 bases in between. The chain's CDR3 is CASSLGRAQETQYF. The CDR3 DNA is TGTGCCAGCAGCTTGGGACGGGCCCAAGAGACCCAGTACTTC.

As concerns this clone: Distinct nucleotide sequences in the sample also encode this CDR3. CDR3 region: CASSLTSADTQYF. Written as DNA, the CDR3 is TGTGCCAGCAGCTTAACGTCCGCAGATACGCAGTATTTT. The rearrangement uses TRBV7-3 and TRBJ2-3, with unresolved D. Germline V lookup: CDR1 SGHTA, CDR2 FQGTGA. The CDR3 has 13 amino acids. Trimming took off 0 bases at V and 4 bases at J, with 5 bases between the two ends.

The chain joins TRBV6-5 to TRBJ2-1; D is uncertain. V was cut by 2 bases and J by 5 bases, with 4 bases left in between. Germline V CDR1 and CDR2: MNHEY, SVGAGI. This CDR3 spans 12 amino acids. This CDR3 is CASSYGHNEQFF. The CDR3 region has the DNA TGTGCCAGCAGTTACGGGCACAATGAGCAGTTCTTC.

V is TRBV7-6 and J is TRBJ1-4, with 9 bases fitting TRBD1. Unmatched junction bases numbered 11, after V lost 1 base and J lost 8 bases. There are 17 residues in the CDR3. Germline V gives CDR1 SGHVS, CDR2 FNYEAQ. For the CDR3, the DNA is TGTGCCAGCAGCTTAGGCCACACAGGGGGCGCGAGGGAAAAACTGTTTTTT. This encodes CASSLGHTGGAREKLFF.

As for this clone: Other nucleotide sequences in the sample specify the same CDR3. This sequence joins TRBV6-5 and TRBJ2-7, with D maybe TRBD1 (5 bases). Germline V CDR1 and CDR2: MNHEY, SVGAGI. The CDR3 runs 13 residues. Trimming pared 0 bases from V and 2 bases from J, leaving 5 bases between. The DNA of the CDR3 is TGTGCCAGCAGTTACTCCAGGGCCTACGAGCAGTACTTC. Protein: CASSYSRAYEQYF.

This clone has just one count. The chain combines TRBV27 with TRBJ1-5; a possible D gene is TRBD1 (6 bases). The CDR3 contains 14 residues. Germline V gives CDR1 MNHEY, CDR2 SMNVEV (reference sequence). Trimming left V 5 bases short and J 7 bases short, with 15 bases between. The CDR3 sequence: CASSPQGWVQPQHF. For the CDR3, the DNA is TGTGCCAGCAGTCCTCAGGGGTGGGTACAGCCCCAGCATTTT.

This clone was detected only once. The chain couples TRBV7-9 to TRBJ1-5, with no clear D. V lost 5 bases and J lost 0, with 8 bases in between. The CDR3 totals 14 residues. Germline CDR1 SEHNR, CDR2 FQNEAQ (reference sequence). The DNA for the CDR3 is TGTGCCAGCAGCCCATTTTCTAGCAATCAGCCCCAGCATTTT. The encoded protein is CASSPFSSNQPQHF.

The J gene is TRBJ2-5, the V gene TRBV11-1; maybe TRBD1 (5 bases). The V end was cut by 5 bases, the J end by 5 bases, with 15 bases between. The CDR3 loop spans 14 amino acids. CDR1 and CDR2 (germline): SGHAT, FQDESV (reference sequence). In DNA, the CDR3 is TGTGCCAGCAGCCGCTGGGGCGGTAAGGAGACCCAGTACTTC. Translation gives CASSRWGGKETQYF. Together with reference TRBV11-1 and TRBJ2-5, the CDR3 gives the full variable domain: EAEVAQSPRYKITEKSQAVAFWCDPISGHATLYWYRQILGQGPELLVQFQDESVVDDSQLPKDRFSAERLKGVDSTLKIQPAELGDSAMYLCASSRWGGKETQYFGPGTRLLVL.

The chain combines TRBV7-9 with TRBJ2-5, with TRBD1 identical over 9 bases. Germline CDR1 and CDR2: SEHNR and FQNEAQ (reference sequence). This CDR3 spans 16 amino acids. J lost 1 base, V lost 3 bases, and 6 bases had no gene match. The CDR3 nucleotides read TGTGCCAGCAGCTTTCTGACAGGGGGACCCCAAGAGACCCAGTACTTC. Translating gives CASSFLTGGPQETQYF.

The chain combines TRBV19 with TRBJ2-2; 11 bases map to TRBD1. Looked up from germline, CDR1 is LNHDA and CDR2 is SQIVND (reference sequence). The CDR3 has 15 residues. The trim removed 9 bases at V and 6 bases at J, leaving 9 bases unmatched. The CDR3 loop is CASGQGAIFSGELFF. In nucleotides, the CDR3 is TGTGCCAGCGGACAGGGGGCCATATTTTCCGGGGAGCTGTTTTTT. The whole variable domain, remainder taken from reference TRBV19 and TRBJ2-2, is DGGITQSPKYLFRKEGQNVTLSCEQNLNHDAMYWYRQDPGQGLRLIYYSQIVNDFQKGDIAEGYSVSREKKESFPLTVTSAQKNPTAFYLCASGQGAIFSGELFFGEGSRLTVL.

The CDR3 region has the DNA TGTGCCAGCAGCTTATACGGGACAGAGGACACAGATACGCAGTATTTT. Its translation: CASSLYGTEDTDTQYF. The V gene is TRBV7-9, the J gene TRBJ2-3; 7 bases map to TRBD1. The CDR3 consists of 16 residues. After removal of 2 bases from V and 2 bases from J, the junction contained 7 bases not matched to a gene. The germline gives CDR1 SEHNR, CDR2 FQNEAQ (reference sequence). The variable domain in full, with the rest retrieved from reference TRBV7-9 and TRBJ2-3, is DTGVSQNPRHKITKRGQNVTFRCDPISEHNRLYWYRQTLGQGPEFLTYFQNEAQLEKSRLLSDRFSAERPKGSFSTLEIQRTEQGDSAMYLCASSLYGTEDTDTQYFGPGTRLTVL.

This clone was seen once. This chain uses TRBV7-8 with TRBJ2-1; 9 bases agree with TRBD2. CDR3 size: 15 residues. Per germline, CDR1 SGHVS and CDR2 FQNEAQ. V was clipped by 0 bases and J by 6 bases; unmatched bases: 3. Here the CDR3 DNA reads TGTGCCAGCAGCTTAGCTGCGGGAGGGGGCAATGAGCAGTTCTTC. Its translation: CASSLAAGGGNEQFF.

The chain recombines TRBV27 with TRBJ1-5, with D possibly TRBD1 on 6 matching bases. The CDR3 contains 14 residues. V was clipped by 6 bases and J by 6 bases, with 15 bases between them. Germline lookup yields CDR1 MNHEY and CDR2 SMNVEV (reference sequence). The CDR3 sequence is CASSVGGAGQPQHF. CDR3 bases: TGTGCCAGCAGCGTCGGGGGCGCCGGTCAGCCCCAGCATTTT.

CDR3 coding DNA: TGTGCCAGCAGGGGACTAGCGGGCCAAGAGACCCAGTACTTC. Its protein is CASRGLAGQETQYF. This sequence joins TRBV28 and TRBJ2-5; 12 bases line up with TRBD2. The CDR3 consists of 14 residues. Trimming removed 6 bases from V and 1 base from J; junction bases left unmatched: 0. Germline V lookup: CDR1 MDHEN, CDR2 SYDVKM.